The subject of this entry is one T cell receptor beta chain. What it recognizes is unknown. This CDR3 is also generated by other DNA sequences in the sample. Germline V CDR1 and CDR2: KGHSH, LQKENI. V was cut by 3 bases and J by 5 bases, with 8 bases left in between. The CDR3 length is 12 residues. Using immunoSEQ multiplex PCR, the repertoire was profiled, and TCRdb retains in-frame clones only, with some absent. The sample shows fewer than 1.4 million clones, approximately 80% of them seen only once. The sample comes from a study of shared clonotypes between healthy human individuals. General study points: Sharing across four donors was highest in naive CD4 (around 5%) and lowest in memory CD8 (about 0.4%).

This sequence was found in a man between 18 and 29 years old in good health. Some clones in this sample may be carry-over from other donors' samples. The sequenced material came from memory CD4+ T cells from PBMCs. Subset specified: CD45RA-negative fraction. The chain links TRBV18 to TRBJ2-7; either TRBD1 or TRBD2 may fit D (5 bases each). CDR3 loop: CASSPGGNEQYF. In DNA, the CDR3 is TGTGCCAGCTCACCTGGGGGTAACGAGCAGTACTTC.